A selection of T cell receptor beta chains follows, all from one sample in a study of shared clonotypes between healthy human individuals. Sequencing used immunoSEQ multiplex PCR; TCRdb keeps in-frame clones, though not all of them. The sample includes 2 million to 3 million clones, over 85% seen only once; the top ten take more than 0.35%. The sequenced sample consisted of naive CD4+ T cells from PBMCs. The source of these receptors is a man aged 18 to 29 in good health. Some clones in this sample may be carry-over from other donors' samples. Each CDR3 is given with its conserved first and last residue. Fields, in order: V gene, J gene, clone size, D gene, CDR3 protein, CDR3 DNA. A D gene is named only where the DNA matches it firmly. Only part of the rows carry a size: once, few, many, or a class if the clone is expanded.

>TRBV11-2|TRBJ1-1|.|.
CASSLSHTNTEAFF
TGTGCCAGCAGCTTAAGCCACACGAACACTGAAGCTTTCTTT
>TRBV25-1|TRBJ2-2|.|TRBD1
CASTDRGPGELFF
TGTGCCAGCACCGACAGGGGGCCCGGGGAGCTGTTTTTT
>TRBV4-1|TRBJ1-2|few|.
CASSHTQNYGYTF
TGCGCCAGCAGCCATACACAGAACTATGGCTACACCTTC
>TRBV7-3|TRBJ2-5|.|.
CASSITREETQYF
TGTGCCAGCAGCATAACTAGGGAAGAGACCCAGTACTTC
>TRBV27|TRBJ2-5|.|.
CASSPLGIQETQYF
TGTGCCAGCAGCCCATTGGGGATCCAAGAGACCCAGTACTTC
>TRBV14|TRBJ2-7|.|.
CASSRALGRNEQYF
TGTGCCAGCAGCCGCGCCCTGGGGCGTAACGAGCAGTACTTC
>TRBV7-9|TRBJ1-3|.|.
CASSNVFGGHPSGNTIYF
TGTGCCAGCAGCAACGTGTTCGGTGGGCACCCCTCTGGAAACACCATATATTTT
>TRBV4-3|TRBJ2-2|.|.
CASSQGPKGNTGELFF
TGCGCCAGCAGCCAGGGACCGAAGGGGAACACCGGGGAGCTGTTTTTT
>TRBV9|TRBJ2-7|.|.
CASSAVSGEGSYEQYF
TGTGCCAGCAGCGCCGTCAGCGGAGAGGGATCCTACGAGCAGTACTTC
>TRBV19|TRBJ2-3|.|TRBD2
CASSTARTSGRYTQYF
TGTGCCAGTAGTACAGCCAGGACTAGCGGGAGATATACGCAGTATTTT
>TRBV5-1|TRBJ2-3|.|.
CASSLRPGVDTQYF
TGCGCCAGCAGCTTGCGGCCGGGGGTAGATACGCAGTATTTT
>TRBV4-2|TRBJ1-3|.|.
CASSQKQGPGNTIYF
TGTGCCAGCAGCCAAAAACAGGGACCTGGAAACACCATATATTTT
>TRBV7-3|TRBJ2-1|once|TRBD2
CASSSPGLAGTNEQFF
TGTGCCAGCAGCTCCCCCGGACTAGCGGGAACCAATGAGCAGTTCTTC
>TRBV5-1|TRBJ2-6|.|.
CASSTGISGANVLTF
TGCGCCAGCAGCACCGGGATCTCTGGGGCCAACGTCCTGACTTTC
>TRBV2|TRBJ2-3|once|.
CASSDLGRESTDTQYF
TGTGCCAGCAGCGACCTGGGACGAGAGAGCACAGATACGCAGTATTTT
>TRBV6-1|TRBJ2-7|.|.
CASSEVGAFSYEQYF
TGTGCCAGCAGTGAAGTAGGGGCCTTTTCCTACGAGCAGTACTTC
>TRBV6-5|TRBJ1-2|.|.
CASSPGGGVSGYTF
TGTGCCAGCAGTCCCGGTGGGGGCGTAAGTGGCTACACCTTC
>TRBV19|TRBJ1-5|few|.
CASRSQNQPQHF
TGTGCCAGTAGGTCACAGAATCAGCCCCAGCATTTT
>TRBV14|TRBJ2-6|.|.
CASSQKEGVSGANVLTF
TGTGCCAGCAGCCAAAAAGAGGGGGTCTCTGGGGCCAACGTCCTGACTTTC
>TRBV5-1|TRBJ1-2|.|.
CASSDGRQDGYTF
TGCGCCAGCAGCGATGGACGGCAAGATGGCTACACCTTC
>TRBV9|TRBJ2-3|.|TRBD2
CASSVVSGTPDTQYF
TGTGCCAGCAGCGTAGTTAGCGGGACCCCAGATACGCAGTATTTT
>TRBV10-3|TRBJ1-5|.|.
CAISEGMRVQAGNQPQHF
TGTGCCATCAGTGAAGGTATGCGGGTCCAGGCGGGCAATCAGCCCCAGCATTTT
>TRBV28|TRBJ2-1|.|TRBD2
CASSPSPRERGEQFF
TGTGCCAGCAGTCCCTCCCCGCGGGAGAGGGGTGAGCAGTTCTTC
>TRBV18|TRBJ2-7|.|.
CASSPGTGTRTYEQYF
TGTGCCAGCTCACCCGGAACCGGGACTCGTACCTACGAGCAGTACTTC
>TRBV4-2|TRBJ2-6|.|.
CASSPRGGGPSGANVLTF
TGTGCCAGCAGCCCGAGGGGCGGAGGACCTTCTGGGGCCAACGTCCTGACTTTC
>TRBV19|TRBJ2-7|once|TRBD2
CASSMGLADVSEQYF
TGTGCCAGTAGTATGGGACTAGCGGACGTTTCCGAGCAGTACTTC
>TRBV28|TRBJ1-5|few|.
CASSSLGRASNQPQHF
TGTGCCAGCAGTTCACTAGGCAGGGCTAGCAATCAGCCCCAGCATTTT
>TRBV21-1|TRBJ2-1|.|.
CASSKRTEGRLYNEQFF
TGTGCCAGCAGCAAAAGGACAGAGGGCCGCCTCTACAATGAGCAGTTCTTC
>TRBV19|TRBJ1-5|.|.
CASTATNRDLAQPQHF
TGTGCCAGTACGGCCACAAACCGGGACCTAGCCCAGCCCCAGCATTTT
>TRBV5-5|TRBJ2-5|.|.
CASSSRTAQETQYF
TGTGCCAGCAGCTCCCGGACAGCGCAAGAGACCCAGTACTTC
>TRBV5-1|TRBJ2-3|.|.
CASSLAGTSTDTQYF
TGCGCCAGCAGCTTGGCAGGGACTAGCACAGATACGCAGTATTTT
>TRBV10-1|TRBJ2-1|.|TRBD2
CASSESTGTSVQFF
TGCGCCAGCAGTGAGTCGACAGGGACTAGCGTTCAGTTCTTC
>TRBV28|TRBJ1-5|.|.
CASSWAPGQDSNQPQHF
TGTGCCAGCAGTTGGGCCCCCGGCCAGGATAGCAATCAGCCCCAGCATTTT
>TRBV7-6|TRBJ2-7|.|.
CASSIGQSYEQYF
TGTGCCAGCAGCATCGGACAGTCCTACGAGCAGTACTTC
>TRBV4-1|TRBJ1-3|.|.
CASSQEHIASSGNTIYF
TGCGCCAGCAGCCAAGAACATATAGCCTCCTCTGGAAACACCATATATTTT
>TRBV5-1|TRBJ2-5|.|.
CASSLGKETQYF
TGCGCCAGCAGCTTGGGCAAGGAGACCCAGTACTTC
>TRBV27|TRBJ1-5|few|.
CASSVRVNQPQHF
TGTGCCAGCAGTGTCAGGGTGAATCAGCCCCAGCATTTT
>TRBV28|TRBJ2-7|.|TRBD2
CASRTSGRSYEQYF
TGTGCCAGCAGGACTAGCGGGAGATCCTACGAGCAGTACTTC
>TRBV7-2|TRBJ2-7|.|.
CASSRGGASSYEQYF
TGTGCCAGCAGTCGCGGTGGGGCTAGCTCCTACGAGCAGTACTTC
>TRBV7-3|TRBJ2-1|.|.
CASSLNQGPAGEQFF
TGTGCCAGCAGCTTAAATCAGGGGCCGGCAGGAGAGCAGTTCTTC
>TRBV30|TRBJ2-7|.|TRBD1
CAWSHGTVSYEQYF
TGTGCCTGGAGTCACGGGACAGTCTCCTACGAGCAGTACTTC
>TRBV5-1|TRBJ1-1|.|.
CASSLGGGSTEAFF
TGCGCCAGCAGCTTGGGCGGGGGTTCCACTGAAGCTTTCTTT
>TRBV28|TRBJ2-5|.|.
CASSSPGARQETQYF
TGTGCCAGCAGCTCCCCTGGAGCGCGACAAGAGACCCAGTACTTC
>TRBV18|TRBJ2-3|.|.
CASSPGQSGDTQYF
TGTGCCAGCTCACCCGGGCAGTCCGGGGATACGCAGTATTTT
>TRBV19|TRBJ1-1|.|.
CASNIGRLEAFF
TGTGCCAGTAATATCGGGCGGCTTGAAGCTTTCTTT
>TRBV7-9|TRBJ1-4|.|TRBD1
CASSLNRGTNEKLFF
TGTGCCAGCAGCTTAAACAGGGGCACTAATGAAAAACTGTTTTTT
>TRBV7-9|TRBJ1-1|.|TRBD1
CASSSDRLNTEAFF
TGTGCCAGCAGCTCGGACAGGTTGAACACTGAAGCTTTCTTT
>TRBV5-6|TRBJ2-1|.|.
CASSLAAGRFSYNEQFF
TGTGCCAGCAGCTTGGCCGCGGGGAGGTTCTCCTACAATGAGCAGTTCTTC
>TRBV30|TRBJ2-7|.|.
CAYRAAGHEQYF
TGTGCCTACAGGGCGGCGGGTCACGAGCAGTACTTC
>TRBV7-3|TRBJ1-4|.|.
CASSYRPDSFEKLFF
TGTGCCAGCAGCTACCGGCCGGACAGCTTTGAAAAACTGTTTTTT
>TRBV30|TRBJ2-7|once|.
CAWSRVGGGAYEQYF
TGTGCCTGGAGTCGTGTAGGAGGGGGGGCCTACGAGCAGTACTTC
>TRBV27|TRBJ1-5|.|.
CASSLGGANQPQHF
TGTGCCAGCAGTTTGGGAGGCGCCAATCAGCCCCAGCATTTT